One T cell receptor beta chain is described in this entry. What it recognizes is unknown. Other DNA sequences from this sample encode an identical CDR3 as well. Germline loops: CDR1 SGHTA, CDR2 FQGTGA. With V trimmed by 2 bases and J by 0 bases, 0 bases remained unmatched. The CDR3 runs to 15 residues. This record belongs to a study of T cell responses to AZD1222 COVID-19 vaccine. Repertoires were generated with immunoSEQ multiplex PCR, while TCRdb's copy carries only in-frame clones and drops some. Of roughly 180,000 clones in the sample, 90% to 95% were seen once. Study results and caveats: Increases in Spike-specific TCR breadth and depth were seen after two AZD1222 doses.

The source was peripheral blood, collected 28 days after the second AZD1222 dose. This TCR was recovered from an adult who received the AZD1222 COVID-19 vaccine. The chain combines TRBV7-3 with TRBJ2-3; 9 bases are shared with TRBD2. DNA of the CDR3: TGTGCCAGCAGCTTAGCGGGAGGGAGCACAGATACGCAGTATTTT. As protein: CASSLAGGSTDTQYF.